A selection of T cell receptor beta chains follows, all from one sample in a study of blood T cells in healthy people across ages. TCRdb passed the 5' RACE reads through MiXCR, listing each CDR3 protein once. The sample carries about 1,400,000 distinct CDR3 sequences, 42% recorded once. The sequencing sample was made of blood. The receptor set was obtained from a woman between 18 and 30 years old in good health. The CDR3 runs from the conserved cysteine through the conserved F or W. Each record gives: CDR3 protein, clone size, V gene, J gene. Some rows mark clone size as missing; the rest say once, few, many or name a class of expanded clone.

CDR3: CASSTGTATDTQYF; size: -; V: TRBV5-1; J: TRBJ2-3
CDR3: CASSLGASGSVADTQYF; size: few; V: TRBV12-3/TRBV12-4; J: TRBJ2-3
CDR3: CASSDLGLAGVRNEQFF; size: -; V: TRBV6-2/TRBV6-3; J: TRBJ2-1
CDR3: CASSPPTDTLEQYF; size: -; V: TRBV7-8; J: -
CDR3: CASSEGIAEAFF; size: -; V: TRBV6-1; J: TRBJ1-1
CDR3: CASSLTVPNFYEQYF; size: once; V: TRBV28; J: -
CDR3: CAISDSYEQYF; size: many; V: TRBV10-3; J: TRBJ2-7
CDR3: CAGSQVDRGGQPQHF; size: once; V: TRBV4-1; J: TRBJ1-5
CDR3: CASSPLGTGPYEQYF; size: -; V: TRBV6-5; J: -
CDR3: CASSPTGSGGSYEQYF; size: few; V: TRBV4-1; J: TRBJ2-7
CDR3: CASSPPRGTEQFF; size: -; V: TRBV9; J: TRBJ2-1
CDR3: CASSLAGTSGGAYNEQFF; size: -; V: TRBV7-2; J: TRBJ2-1
CDR3: CASRPGTGANQPQHF; size: -; V: TRBV6-6; J: TRBJ1-5
CDR3: CASRPRPSETPDTQYF; size: once; V: TRBV6-5; J: TRBJ2-3
CDR3: CASSRRSPSDTQYF; size: few; V: TRBV3-1; J: TRBJ2-3
CDR3: CASSFQQGGSKNIQYF; size: -; V: TRBV19; J: TRBJ2-4
CDR3: CASSGTGKAGSQQYF; size: -; V: TRBV11-2; J: TRBJ2-5
CDR3: CASSPADHSRAAREAFF; size: -; V: TRBV5-6; J: TRBJ1-1
CDR3: CAISESSGSDQPQYF; size: once; V: TRBV10-3; J: -
CDR3: CASREKDASTDTQYF; size: -; V: TRBV5-1; J: TRBJ2-3
CDR3: CSGINQGVETQYF; size: -; V: TRBV20-1; J: TRBJ2-5
CDR3: CASGLAFGQGPSYEQYF; size: -; V: TRBV12-5; J: TRBJ2-7
CDR3: CASSLGQVAYEQYF; size: many; V: TRBV5-1; J: TRBJ2-7
CDR3: CSARETGTRDTIYF; size: -; V: TRBV20-1; J: TRBJ1-3
CDR3: CSVQYIRRGSTDTQYF; size: few; V: TRBV29-1; J: TRBJ2-3